The T cell receptor beta chain described here comes from a study of cytomegalovirus exposure and HLA in healthy donors. Both 60 Vbeta primers and 13 Jbeta primers went into the PCR. The assay was immunoSEQ multiplex PCR, and TCRdb's table has in-frame clones only and misses some. Of 150,000 to 200,000 clones listed, approximately 67% are singletons. CDR3 length: 13 residues. The V end was cut by 6 bases, the J end by 3 bases, with 10 bases between. CDR1 is SNHLY, CDR2 FYNNEI, per germline. The source of this sequence is a man aged 40-49 years in good health and CMV-seronegative. Sequencing input: PBMCs. The rearrangement uses TRBV2 and TRBJ2-3, with a possible D match to TRBD1 (6 bases). The DNA for the CDR3 is TGTGCCAGCAGGGCTACAGGGACAGATACGCAGTATTTT. It encodes CASRATGTDTQYF. Supplemented by reference TRBV2 and TRBJ2-3, the full variable domain reads EPEVTQTPSHQVTQMGQEVILRCVPISNHLYFYWYRQILGQKVEFLVSFYNNEISEKSEIFDDQFSVERPDGSNFTLKIRSTKLEDSAMYFCASRATGTDTQYFGPGTRLTVL.